The rows below give T cell receptor beta chains drawn from one sample of a study of T-cell reconstitution after alpha-beta-depleted transplantation in children. MiXCR, run by TCRdb on the PCR reads, gives a single entry per CDR3 protein. The sample includes 280,000 or so distinct CDR3 sequences, approximately 10% of them seen just once. Here the sequenced sample was peripheral blood, taken 180 days after TCRalphabeta/CD19-depleted stem cell transplant. The origin of the receptors is a male patient aged 2 to 10 who had a stem cell transplant for chronic granulomatous disease, so the T cells may come from the graft donor. The CDR3 runs from the conserved cysteine through the conserved F or W. A D gene is named only where the DNA matches it firmly. Only part of the rows carry a size: once, few, many, or a class if the clone is expanded.

V gene	D gene	J gene	clone size	CDR3 protein	CDR3 DNA
TRBV20-1	TRBD2	TRBJ2-5	many	CSAPSAGLQMETQYF	TGCAGTGCCCCCTCAGCGGGGCTTCAGATGGAGACCCAGTACTTC
TRBV5-1	NA	TRBJ2-2	many	CASSTGLNTGELFF	TGCGCCAGCAGCACGGGACTTAACACCGGGGAGCTGTTTTTT
TRBV12-3/TRBV12-4	TRBD1	TRBJ1-1	many	CASSLTGTGSSEAFF	TGTGCCAGCAGTTTAACGGGGACAGGGAGCTCTGAAGCTTTCTTT
TRBV24-1	NA	TRBJ2-3	many	CATSDLSQTTDTQYF	TGTGCCACCAGTGATTTGTCCCAGACCACAGATACGCAGTATTTT
TRBV10-3	NA	TRBJ2-5	many	CAISDPQETQYF	TGTGCCATCAGTGACCCTCAAGAGACCCAGTACTTC
TRBV15	NA	TRBJ2-7	many	CATSRGAGVEQYF	TGTGCCACCAGCAGAGGGGCCGGGGTCGAGCAGTACTTC
TRBV5-1	TRBD2	TRBJ2-2	many	CASSPSSGGTGELFF	TGCGCCAGCAGCCCGTCTAGCGGGGGCACCGGGGAGCTGTTTTTT
TRBV20-1	TRBD1	TRBJ2-2	many	CSAPGQGTGELFF	TGCAGTGCCCCGGGACAGGGAACCGGGGAGCTGTTTTTT
TRBV5-8	TRBD1	TRBJ2-5	many	CASSAGTGWETQYF	TGTGCCAGCAGCGCTGGGACAGGGTGGGAGACCCAGTACTTC
TRBV12-3/TRBV12-4	NA	TRBJ2-3	many	CASRSLSLWSPDTQYF	TGTGCCAGCAGAAGTTTGTCTTTATGGAGTCCAGATACGCAGTATTTT
TRBV27	NA	TRBJ2-1	many	CASSLVQGIGEQFF	TGTGCCAGCAGTTTGGTCCAGGGAATTGGTGAGCAGTTCTTC
TRBV29-1	NA	TRBJ2-2	many	CSGRLGGITGELFF	TGCAGCGGACGTCTGGGGGGAATCACCGGGGAGCTGTTTTTT
TRBV9	NA	TRBJ2-6	NA	CASSVVKASGANVLTF	TGTGCCAGCAGCGTCGTCAAAGCCTCTGGGGCCAACGTCCTGACTTTC
TRBV29-1	TRBD2	TRBJ2-7	many	CSVGRGSGILYEQYF	TGCAGCGTGGGACGGGGAAGCGGGATCCTGTACGAGCAGTACTTC
TRBV20-1	TRBD1	TRBJ2-7	many	CSARRGQLNYEQYF	TGCAGTGCTAGAAGGGGACAGCTGAACTACGAGCAGTACTTC
TRBV20-1	NA	TRBJ1-2	many	CSASRRSYGYTF	TGCAGTGCTAGCCGCCGTTCCTATGGCTACACCTTC
TRBV10-3	NA	TRBJ2-7	many	CALQPYTYEQYF	TGTGCCCTTCAACCCTACACCTACGAGCAGTACTTC
TRBV29-1	NA	TRBJ2-5	many	CSVVAFSGTQYF	TGCAGCGTTGTGGCTTTCTCAGGGACCCAGTACTTC
TRBV4-2	TRBD2	TRBJ2-1	few	CASSQLAGVFNEQFF	TGTGCCAGCAGCCAACTAGCGGGAGTTTTCAATGAGCAGTTCTTC
TRBV4-1	NA	TRBJ2-2	many	CASSWQGNTGELFF	TGCGCCAGCAGCTGGCAGGGTAACACCGGGGAGCTGTTTTTT
TRBV20-1	TRBD2	TRBJ2-1	many	CSAPGTSGRPEQFF	TGCAGTGCTCCCGGGACTAGCGGGAGGCCTGAGCAGTTCTTC
TRBV20-1	TRBD2	TRBJ2-7	many	CSARDPTSGYSYEQYF	TGCAGTGCTAGAGATCCAACTAGCGGTTATTCCTACGAGCAGTACTTC
TRBV12-3/TRBV12-4	TRBD2	TRBJ2-7	many	CASSLRSGRGDEQYF	TGTGCCAGCAGTTTAAGGAGCGGGAGGGGCGACGAGCAGTACTTC
TRBV13	NA	TRBJ1-6	many	CASSLGQPSSYNSPLHF	TGTGCCAGCAGCTTAGGACAGCCGAGCTCCTATAATTCACCCCTCCACTTT
TRBV12-3/TRBV12-4	TRBD1	TRBJ1-1	many	CASSLWTGILNTEAFF	TGTGCCAGCAGTCTCTGGACAGGGATACTGAACACTGAAGCTTTCTTT
TRBV7-6	NA	TRBJ2-1	many	CASSLVRLVYNEQFF	TGTGCCAGCAGCTTAGTTAGACTTGTATACAATGAGCAGTTCTTC
TRBV20-1	TRBD2	TRBJ2-1	many	CSAPKAGYDEQFF	TGCAGTGCTCCAAAAGCGGGGTACGATGAGCAGTTCTTC
TRBV5-1	NA	TRBJ1-1	many	CASSLGGEAFF	TGCGCCAGCAGCTTGGGGGGAGAAGCTTTCTTT
TRBV7-2	NA	TRBJ1-6	few	CASSPQSSLNNSPLHF	TGTGCCAGCAGCCCGCAAAGCAGTTTGAATAATTCACCCCTCCACTTT
TRBV20-1	NA	TRBJ2-1	many	CSVKGDRSYDEQFF	TGCAGTGTCAAAGGGGACCGTTCGTATGATGAGCAGTTCTTC
TRBV28	NA	TRBJ2-6	many	CASSLGPGVRSGANVLTF	TGTGCCAGCAGTTTAGGCCCAGGGGTCCGTTCTGGGGCCAACGTCCTGACTTTC
TRBV28	TRBD1	TRBJ2-7	few	CASSLGPGQDYEQYF	TGTGCCAGCAGTCTAGGACCGGGACAGGATTACGAGCAGTACTTC
TRBV5-1	NA	TRBJ2-1	many	CASSVGTLGYNEQFF	TGCGCCAGCAGCGTTGGGACACTGGGCTACAATGAGCAGTTCTTC
TRBV18	NA	TRBJ2-1	many	CASSPPLPDGEQFF	TGTGCCAGCTCCCCACCTTTACCCGACGGGGAGCAGTTCTTC
TRBV12-3/TRBV12-4	NA	TRBJ1-1	many	CASSLVTGTEAFF	TGTGCCAGCAGTTTAGTGACTGGGACTGAAGCTTTCTTT
TRBV28	NA	TRBJ2-4	NA	CASRQTGVKNIQYF	TGTGCCAGCAGGCAAACAGGAGTGAAAAACATTCAGTACTTC
TRBV15	TRBD1	TRBJ2-2	many	CATAGQGAGELFF	TGTGCCACCGCGGGACAGGGGGCCGGGGAGCTGTTTTTT
TRBV11-2	TRBD2	TRBJ2-3	many	CASKRQTSEAQYF	TGTGCCAGCAAAAGGCAGACTAGCGAGGCGCAGTATTTT
TRBV30	NA	TRBJ2-2	many	CAWSVTGGELFF	TGTGCCTGGAGTGTAACGGGCGGGGAGCTGTTTTTT
TRBV29-1	NA	TRBJ1-3	many	CSVHLPGNTIYF	TGCAGCGTTCACCTCCCTGGAAACACCATATATTTT
TRBV5-1	NA	TRBJ2-7	many	CASSLAAGVEQYF	TGCGCCAGCAGCTTGGCCGCAGGGGTTGAGCAGTACTTC
TRBV10-3	TRBD2	TRBJ2-3	many	CAISDPGLAGGYGDTQYF	TGTGCCATCAGTGACCCCGGACTAGCGGGAGGTTATGGAGATACGCAGTATTTT
TRBV3-1	NA	TRBJ2-7	NA	CVSSPRGIDEQYF	TGTGTCAGCAGCCCACGAGGGATCGACGAGCAGTACTTC
TRBV29-1	NA	TRBJ1-4	many	CSVRATNEKLFF	TGCAGCGTTCGGGCAACTAATGAAAAACTGTTTTTT
TRBV20-1	NA	TRBJ2-1	NA	CSARKGPGPYNEQFF	TGCAGTGCTAGGAAGGGACCGGGGCCTTACAATGAGCAGTTCTTC
TRBV7-8	NA	TRBJ1-2	many	CASSPNTGAAYGYTF	TGTGCCAGCAGCCCAAACACTGGGGCAGCCTATGGCTACACCTTC
TRBV18	NA	TRBJ1-6	few	CASSPMAKAYNSPLHF	TGTGCCAGCTCACCAATGGCAAAGGCCTATAATTCACCCCTCCACTTT
TRBV5-1	NA	TRBJ2-2	many	CASSLPTNTGELFF	TGCGCCAGCAGTCTGCCGACGAACACCGGGGAGCTGTTTTTT
TRBV20-1	TRBD2	TRBJ2-3	many	CSARLAGATDTQYF	TGCAGTGCTAGACTAGCGGGAGCCACAGATACGCAGTATTTT
TRBV12-3/TRBV12-4	NA	TRBJ1-2	many	CASSLAGQIYGYTF	TGTGCCAGCAGTTTGGCAGGACAGATATATGGCTACACCTTC
TRBV5-1	NA	TRBJ2-7	many	CASSSGTSPREQYF	TGCGCCAGCAGCTCAGGGACTTCCCCTCGCGAGCAGTACTTC
TRBV4-3	NA	TRBJ2-7	few	CASSQDWGSYEQYF	TGCGCCAGCAGCCAAGATTGGGGAAGCTACGAGCAGTACTTC
TRBV5-1	NA	TRBJ1-1	many	CASSFRGWDTEAFF	TGCGCCAGCAGCTTTAGGGGCTGGGACACTGAAGCTTTCTTT
TRBV6-2/TRBV6-3	NA	TRBJ2-7	many	CASSYSLVAYEQYF	TGTGCCAGCAGTTACTCGCTAGTTGCCTACGAGCAGTACTTC
TRBV19	NA	TRBJ2-5	NA	CASSILRGGTQYF	TGTGCCAGTAGTATACTCCGAGGGGGGACCCAGTACTTC
TRBV20-1	NA	TRBJ2-7	many	CSARGHGDEQYF	TGCAGTGCTAGGGGTCACGGAGACGAGCAGTACTTC
TRBV6-2/TRBV6-3	TRBD2	TRBJ2-1	many	CASGLAGYNEQFF	TGTGCCAGCGGACTAGCGGGGTACAATGAGCAGTTCTTC
TRBV4-3	NA	TRBJ2-3	many	CASSHLDRYPDTQYF	TGCGCCAGCAGCCACCTTGACAGGTACCCAGATACGCAGTATTTT